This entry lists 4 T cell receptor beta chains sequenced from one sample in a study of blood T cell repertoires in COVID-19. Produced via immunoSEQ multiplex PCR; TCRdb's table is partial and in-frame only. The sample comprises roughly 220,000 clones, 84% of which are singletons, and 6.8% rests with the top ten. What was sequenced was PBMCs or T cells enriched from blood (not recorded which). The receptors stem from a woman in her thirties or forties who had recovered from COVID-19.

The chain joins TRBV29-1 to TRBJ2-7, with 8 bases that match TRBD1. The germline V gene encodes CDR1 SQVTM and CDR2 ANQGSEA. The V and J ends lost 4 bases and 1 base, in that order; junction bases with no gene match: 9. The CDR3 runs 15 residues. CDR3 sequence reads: CSVGPGTGGSYEQYV. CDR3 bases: TGCAGCGTTGGCCCCGGGACAGGCGGTTCCTACGAGCAGTACGTC.

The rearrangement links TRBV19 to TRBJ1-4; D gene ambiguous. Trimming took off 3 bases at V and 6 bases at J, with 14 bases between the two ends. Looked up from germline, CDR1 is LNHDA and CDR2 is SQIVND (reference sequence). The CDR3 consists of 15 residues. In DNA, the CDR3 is TGTGCCAGTAGTATGAAGTGGGGAGCATATGAAAAACTGTTTTTT. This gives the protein CASSMKWGAYEKLFF. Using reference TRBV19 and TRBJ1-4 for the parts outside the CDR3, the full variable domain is DGGITQSPKYLFRKEGQNVTLSCEQNLNHDAMYWYRQDPGQGLRLIYYSQIVNDFQKGDIAEGYSVSREKKESFPLTVTSAQKNPTAFYLCASSMKWGAYEKLFFGSGTQLSVL.

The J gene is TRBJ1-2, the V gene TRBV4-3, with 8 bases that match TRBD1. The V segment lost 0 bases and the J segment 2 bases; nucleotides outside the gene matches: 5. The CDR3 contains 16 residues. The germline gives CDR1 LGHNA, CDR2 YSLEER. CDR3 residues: CASSQDPRGQNYGYTF. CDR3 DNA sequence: TGCGCCAGCAGCCAAGACCCCAGGGGGCAGAACTATGGCTACACCTTC.

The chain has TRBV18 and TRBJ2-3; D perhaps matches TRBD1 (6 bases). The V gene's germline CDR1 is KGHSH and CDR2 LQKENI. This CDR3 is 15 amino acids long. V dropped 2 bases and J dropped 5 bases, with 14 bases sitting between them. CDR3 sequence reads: CASSPLMDSLDTQYF. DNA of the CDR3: TGTGCCAGCTCACCATTGATGGACAGCCTAGATACGCAGTATTTT.